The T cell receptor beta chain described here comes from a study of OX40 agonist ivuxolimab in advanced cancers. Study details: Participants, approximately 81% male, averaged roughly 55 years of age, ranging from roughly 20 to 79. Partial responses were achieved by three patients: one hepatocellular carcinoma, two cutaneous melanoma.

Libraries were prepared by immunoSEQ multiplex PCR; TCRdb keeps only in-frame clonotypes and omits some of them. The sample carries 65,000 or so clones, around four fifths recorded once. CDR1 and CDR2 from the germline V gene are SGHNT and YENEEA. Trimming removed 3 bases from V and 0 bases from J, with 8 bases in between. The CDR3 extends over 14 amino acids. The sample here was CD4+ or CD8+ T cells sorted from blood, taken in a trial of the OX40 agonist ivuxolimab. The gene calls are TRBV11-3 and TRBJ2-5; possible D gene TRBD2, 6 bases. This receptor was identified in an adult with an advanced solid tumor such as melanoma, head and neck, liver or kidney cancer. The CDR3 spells CASSLEGNQETQYF. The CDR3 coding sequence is TGTGCCAGCAGCTTGGAGGGGAACCAAGAGACCCAGTACTTC.